The sequence of this TCR beta chain was determined in a study of blood T cell repertoires in COVID-19 (TCRdb year 2020). Study-wide context: The collaborator samples originated in the United States, Italy and Spain and spanned the acute and convalescent phases of COVID-19. A freely available public database, intended as a resource for researchers studying the immune response to SARS-CoV-2, is where the repertoires were released. The prospective study material was composed of cDNA or gDNA derived from T cells, B-cell-depleted T cells, or PBMCs. Where available, HLA class I and class II types were obtained from metadata supplied by the sample provider rather than from assay-based typing. Samples were obtained from the ongoing ImmuneRACE study (first 160 participants) and from about 1,300 subjects provided by 6 global collaborators. Sample metadata almost always included a de-identified subject ID, COVID-19 status, age in years and sex. The dataset comprised deeply sampled blood TCRbeta repertoires from subjects exposed to, actively infected with, or recovered from COVID-19.

TCRbeta CDR3 regions were amplified from genomic DNA by means of the immunoSEQ Assay, a bias-controlled multiplex PCR. For the original study's pipeline: Nucleated cell counts per sample were estimated from amplification of reference gene primers within the assay. To quantify the absolute abundance of each unique TCRbeta CDR3 rearrangement, sequence reads were collapsed and filtered. For each sample, productive Simpson clonality was calculated by taking the square root of Simpson's diversity index across productive rearrangements. Sourced from immuneACCESS, this table was stored by TCRdb with only in-frame sequences that have V and J called. A share of the clones is absent; for the studies checked, an unresolved V gene accounts for under half, and the remainder has no known explanation. That table gives V, J and clone size, and the DNA gave D and trimming. The sample table lists 380,000 or so clones, 81% of them with a count of one. The ten largest clonotypes hold more than 1% of the sample.

Collaborating institutions collected whole blood in K2EDTA tubes following their own protocols. For TCRbeta analysis, collaborators shipped samples in one of three forms: frozen whole blood, isolated PBMCs, or DNA extracted from either of those sample types. Paper-wide results and their limitations: How much clinical and demographic metadata was included differed by source and by participant, and the metadata was provided uncurated.

In the germline V gene, CDR1 corresponds to SGHRS and CDR2 to YFSETQ. Inclusive of the bounding cysteine and phenylalanine, the CDR3 is 15 residues long. Of all the DNA, just the CDR3 is kept, 45 bases in frame from base 1. V has 4 bases trimmed and J has 0 bases trimmed; junction bases matching no gene number 5. About this clone: Its antigen target is currently unknown. No base quality information exists; no much larger clone differs at one position.

The chain couples TRBV5-1 to TRBJ1-1; 8 junctional bases match TRBD1. The sample consisted of peripheral blood. The source is a human donor with acute or convalescent COVID-19. The donor label of this sample is uncertain. The encoded CDR3 is CASSTLDRVNTEAFF. The DNA sequence is given as TGCGCCAGCAGCACGCTGGACAGGGTGAACACTGAAGCTTTCTTT.